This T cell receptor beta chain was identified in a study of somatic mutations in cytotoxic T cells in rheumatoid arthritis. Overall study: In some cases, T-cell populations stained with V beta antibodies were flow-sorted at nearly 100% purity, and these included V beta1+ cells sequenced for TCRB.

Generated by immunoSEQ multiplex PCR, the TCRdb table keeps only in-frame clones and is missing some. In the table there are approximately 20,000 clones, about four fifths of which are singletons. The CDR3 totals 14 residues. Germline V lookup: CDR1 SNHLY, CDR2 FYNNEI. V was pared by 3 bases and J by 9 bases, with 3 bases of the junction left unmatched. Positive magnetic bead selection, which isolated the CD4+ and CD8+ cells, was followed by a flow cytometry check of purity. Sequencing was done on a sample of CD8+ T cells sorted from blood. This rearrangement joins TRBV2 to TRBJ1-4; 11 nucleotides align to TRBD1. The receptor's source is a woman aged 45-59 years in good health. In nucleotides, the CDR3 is TGTGCCAGCAGTGAGGGACAGGGGGTAAAAAAACTGTTTTTT. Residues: CASSEGQGVKKLFF.